The clone carrying this T cell receptor (beta chain) was seen repeatedly, ten times or more. Its cognate antigen is unknown. One end of the junction does not line up with germline, which may come from a read error. This specimen belongs to a study of T cells in Graves' hyperthyroidism and ophthalmopathy. The source material, RNA transcripts, was used to amplify TCR beta CDR3 regions. HTBI primers were used for first-round RT-PCR of the TCR CDR3. TCRdb independently ran MiXCR on the multiplex PCR reads; one entry per CDR3 protein. This table holds 330,000 or so distinct CDR3 sequences, 15% to 20% found once. This CDR3 has 16 amino acids. Germline assignment: CDR1 SGHDN and CDR2 FVKESK. Each person with ophthalmopathy scored at least 3 on the Clinical Activity Score, reached NOSPECS grade 4 or higher, and had been ill under 3 months. The PBMCs studied were ones that came from 9 to 10 ml fresh peripheral blood.

Whole-study results and caveats: Researchers found most expanded thyroid clonotypes above 0.001 in blood as well.

Sequencing was done on a sample of blood. J is TRBJ1-1 and V is TRBV14; D unresolved. This sequence was found in a woman aged 40 to 49 with Graves' ophthalmopathy. CDR3 DNA: TGTGCCAGCAACCAATCACTCTTTGAAGGTTCCACTGAAGCTTTCTTT. Its protein is CASNQSLFEGSTEAFF.